This entry lists 25 T cell receptor beta chains sequenced from one sample in a study of sequential checkpoint blockade in melanoma. Generated by immunoSEQ multiplex PCR, the TCRdb table keeps only in-frame clones and is missing some. The sample carries 15,000 to 20,000 clones, about 70% recorded once. As for treatment: randomized to nivolumab then ipilimumab (arm A) or the reverse (arm B). The sample was CD8+ T cells sorted from blood (inferred from file names), taken from a patient given nivolumab and ipilimumab in sequence. Source of these receptors: a human donor with melanoma.

This chain joins TRBV27 and TRBJ2-3; a weak D match, TRBD2 (5 bases). CDR3 length: 14 amino acids. The V and J ends lost 4 bases and 0 bases respectively, with 8 bases between them. Germline V CDR1 and CDR2: MNHEY, SMNVEV (reference sequence). The CDR3 sequence is CASSSGSSTDTQYF. Here the CDR3 DNA reads TGTGCCAGCAGTTCGGGGAGTAGCACAGATACGCAGTATTTT.

The J gene is TRBJ2-2, the V gene TRBV9; a possible D gene is TRBD1 (6 bases). V shed 0 bases and J shed 0 bases, with 9 bases lying between them. CDR3 length: 16 residues. Germline CDR1 and CDR2: SGDLS and YYNGEE. The CDR3 reads CASSVGWGPNTGELFF. In DNA, the CDR3 is TGTGCCAGCAGCGTAGGGTGGGGGCCGAACACCGGGGAGCTGTTTTTT.

The rearrangement joins TRBV10-1 to TRBJ1-1; the D is unclear. V was shortened by 3 bases and J by 1 base, with 6 bases between the two germline ends. This CDR3 contains 13 residues. Germline V CDR1 and CDR2: WNHNN, SYGVQD (reference sequence). Here the CDR3 reads CASSELKNTEAFF. DNA for the CDR3: TGCGCCAGCAGTGAACTCAAGAACACTGAAGCTTTCTTT.

The chain links TRBV7-9 to TRBJ2-7; TRBD1 matches 7 bases. J lost 6 bases, V lost 1 base, and 9 bases had no gene match. Germline V gives CDR1 SEHNR, CDR2 FQNEAQ (reference sequence). CDR3 length: 15 residues. CDR3 coding DNA: TGTGCCAGCAGCTTAGTCGGACAGGCATTAACCGAGCAGTACTTC. Translating gives CASSLVGQALTEQYF.

CDR3 nucleotides: TGTGCCAGCAGTTCCAGCGGGGGGGTAAGAGGGGAGCTGTTTTTT. Amino acids: CASSSSGGVRGELFF. The chain combines TRBV9 with TRBJ2-2; 10 positions agree with TRBD2. The CDR3 is 15 residues long. Germline V gene lookup returns CDR1 SGDLS and CDR2 YYNGEE. The V and J ends lost 5 bases and 8 bases, in that order; junction bases with no gene match: 9.

The rearrangement uses TRBV18 and TRBJ1-1; 10 nucleotides match TRBD1. J lost 6 bases, V lost 4 bases, and 11 bases had no gene match. Germline CDR1 KGHSH, CDR2 LQKENI. The CDR3 covers 16 residues. The CDR3, as DNA: TGTGCCAGCTCACTTGACCGGGACAGGGGTAAGCCTGAAGCTTTCTTT. Protein sequence: CASSLDRDRGKPEAFF.

The sample holds one count of this clone. This chain uses TRBV7-2 with TRBJ2-6, with TRBD1 as a possible D gene (6 bases). Trimming cost V 3 bases and J 5 bases, with 11 bases left between them. Germline lookup yields CDR1 SGHTA and CDR2 FQGNSA. This CDR3 is 15 amino acids long. The DNA for the CDR3 is TGTGCCAGCAGCTTCAGGGGAATGAGGGCCAACGTCCTGACTTTC. Protein product: CASSFRGMRANVLTF.

The chain employs TRBV19 and TRBJ1-1; D may be TRBD1 (5 bases). Deletions cut 7 bases from V and 3 bases from J, with 12 bases between. The CDR3 has 13 residues. Germline CDR1 and CDR2: LNHDA and SQIVND (reference sequence). CDR3 in DNA: TGTGCCAGTACAGGGTATTTCGACACTGAAGCTTTCTTT. Protein sequence: CASTGYFDTEAFF.

The genes are TRBV27 and TRBJ2-1, with D perhaps TRBD2 (7 bases). V lost 3 bases and J lost 12, with 21 bases in between. This CDR3 has 15 amino acids. From germline, CDR1 is MNHEY and CDR2 SMNVEV (reference sequence). DNA for the CDR3: TGTGCCAGCAGTTTGGAGGGGGGGGCATACTCTGGGCAGTTCTTC. Residues: CASSLEGGAYSGQFF.

The V and J genes are TRBV1 and TRBJ2-3; the DNA was not compared with TRBD2, the D call given in the table. TRBV1 is a pseudogene segment. The CDR3 sequence is 17 residues long. CDR3 sequence reads: CTSSYSGGRGLTDTQYF. Written as DNA, the CDR3 is TGCACCAGCAGCTATAGCGGGGGCCGGGGCCTCACAGATACGCAGTATTTT.

This clone was counted a few times. CDR3 nucleotides: TGCGCCAGCAGCCCGGGTAGGAGGGGTGTAAACACTGAAGCTTTCTTT. Translating gives CASSPGRRGVNTEAFF. The V call is TRBV4-1, the J call TRBJ1-1; TRBD1 might be the D (5 bases). Per germline, CDR1 MGHRA and CDR2 YSYEKL. The CDR3 runs to 16 residues. Trimming left V 4 bases short and J 2 bases short, with 17 bases between.

V usage is TRBV7-6 and J usage is TRBJ1-1, with D possibly TRBD1 on 6 matching bases. The V gene's germline CDR1 is SGHVS and CDR2 FNYEAQ. The CDR3 has 13 amino acids. V gave up 6 bases and J gave up 8 bases, with 16 bases separating them. The CDR3: CASSLAGGQEAFF. The CDR3, as DNA: TGTGCCAGCAGTCTAGCCGGCGGACAGGAAGCTTTCTTT.

This clone was counted a few times. CDR3 residues: CASSPLWDRAIQETQYF. The CDR3 DNA follows: TGTGCCAGCTCACCACTATGGGACAGGGCCATCCAAGAGACCCAGTACTTC. The genes are TRBV18 and TRBJ2-4; TRBD1 agrees at 9 bases. The J call may be incorrect, as the DNA end agrees better with TRBJ2-5. CDR1 KGHSH and CDR2 LQKENI come from the germline V gene. This CDR3 has 17 residues.

V gene TRBV5-8 combines with J gene TRBJ2-3; 10 positions agree with TRBD1. Germline trimming cut 4 bases from V and 3 bases from J; bases unmatched to any gene: 11. The CDR3 totals 17 residues. Per the germline V gene, CDR1 is SGHTS and CDR2 is YDEGEE. The CDR3 protein is CASSPRQGAKGTDTQYF. The DNA for the CDR3 is TGTGCCAGCAGCCCTAGACAGGGGGCCAAGGGAACAGATACGCAGTATTTT.

This clone was seen only once. This chain connects TRBV7-2 to TRBJ2-3; 11 bases are a match to TRBD2. Trimming cost V 1 base and J 4 bases; bases outside gene matches: 4. The V gene's germline CDR1 is SGHTA and CDR2 FQGNSA. This CDR3 has 16 amino acids. CDR3 DNA sequence: TGTGCCAGCAGCTTAGTGGGTAGCGGGGGGGCAGATACGCAGTATTTT. Translating it yields CASSLVGSGGADTQYF.

On this clone: Germline is not matched at one junction end, which may reflect a read error. The chain uses TRBV28 and TRBJ1-2; 9 nucleotides line up with TRBD1. Germline V gene sequence: CDR1 MDHEN, CDR2 SYDVKM. CDR3 size: 13 residues. The CDR3 protein is CASTDNRGHGYAF. Written as DNA, the CDR3 is TGTGCCAGCACCGACAACAGGGGGCACGGCTACGCCTTC.

V gene TRBV4-2 combines with J gene TRBJ1-2; possibly TRBD1 for D (5 bases). V was trimmed by 0 bases and J by 3 bases, leaving 11 bases between them. Per the germline V gene, CDR1 is LGHNA and CDR2 is YNFKEQ. The length of the CDR3 is 15 residues. CDR3 protein: CASSQEKAGYYGYTF. The CDR3, as DNA: TGTGCCAGCAGCCAAGAAAAGGCAGGGTACTATGGCTACACCTTC.

The J gene is TRBJ2-7, the V gene TRBV6-5, with a possible D match to TRBD2 (6 bases). Deletions cut 6 bases from V and 3 bases from J, with 12 bases between. This CDR3 has 13 amino acids. CDR1 MNHEY and CDR2 SVGAGI come from the germline V gene. The DNA for the CDR3 is TGTGCCAGCAGCCCCCGGGAGAACTACGAGCAGTACGTC. It codes for CASSPRENYEQYV.

The rearrangement uses TRBV6-4 and TRBJ1-2; D is possibly TRBD1 (6 bases). Germline V gene lookup returns CDR1 MRHNA and CDR2 SNTAGT. The CDR3 runs 14 residues. Deletions cut 3 bases from V and 5 bases from J, with 13 bases between. The CDR3 protein is CASSEGRGAYGYTF. CDR3 sequence (DNA): TGTGCCAGCAGTGAGGGCAGGGGTGCGTATGGCTACACCTTC.

This chain joins TRBV20-1 and TRBJ1-1; no firm D call. The CDR3 length is 11 residues. Germline V CDR1 and CDR2: DFQATT, SNEGSKA (reference sequence). Deletions cut 3 bases from V and 5 bases from J, with 7 bases between. The CDR3 region has the DNA TGCAGTGCTAGGGAGTATACTGAAGCTTTCTTT. As protein: CSAREYTEAFF.

The rearrangement joins TRBV27 to TRBJ1-1; the match to TRBD1 covers 9 bases. CDR3 length equals 15 residues. Germline CDR1 is MNHEY and CDR2 is SMNVEV (reference sequence). V shed 10 bases and J 10 bases; nucleotides not matched to a gene: 19. CDR3 sequence reads: CAILKKQGADYLAFF. For the CDR3, the DNA is TGTGCCATCTTAAAAAAACAGGGGGCGGATTATTTAGCTTTCTTT.

The CDR3 spells CASSHSSYEQYV. CDR3 sequence (DNA): TGTGCCAGCAGCCACAGCTCCTACGAGCAGTACGTC. The J gene is TRBJ2-7, the V gene TRBV7-8; D is ambiguous. Germline CDR1 SGHVS, CDR2 FQNEAQ. The CDR3 has 12 amino acids. Trimming took off 5 bases at V and 0 bases at J, with 5 bases between the two ends.

The chain carries TRBV15 and TRBJ1-1; TRBD1 might be the D (5 bases). In germline, CDR1 is LNHNV, CDR2 YYDKDF (reference sequence). The CDR3 has 14 residues. V lost 0 bases, J lost 5 bases, and 10 bases lay in between. CDR3: CATSRDWGYTEAFF. CDR3 nucleotide sequence: TGTGCCACCAGCAGAGATTGGGGCTATACTGAAGCTTTCTTT. The variable domain in full, with the rest retrieved from reference TRBV15 and TRBJ1-1, is DAMVIQNPRYQVTQFGKPVTLSCSQTLNHNVMYWYQQKSSQAPKLLFHYYDKDFNNEADTPDNFQSRRPNTSFCFLDIRSPGLGDTAMYLCATSRDWGYTEAFFGQGTRLTVV.

The genes are TRBV27 and TRBJ1-2; possibly TRBD1 for D (5 bases). In germline, CDR1 is MNHEY, CDR2 SMNVEV (reference sequence). CDR3 length: 15 amino acids. V was pared by 3 bases and J by 6 bases, with 17 bases between. CDR3 loop: CASSFNRLGVNGYTF. CDR3 sequence (DNA): TGTGCCAGCAGTTTCAACCGTTTAGGGGTCAATGGCTACACCTTC.

The table lists this clone with a count of one. This rearrangement joins TRBV9 to TRBJ2-5; D gene ambiguous. The CDR3 covers 15 residues. Germline V CDR1 and CDR2: SGDLS, YYNGEE. Trimming took 4 bases from V and 5 from J, leaving 18 bases between them. CDR3 sequence reads: CASSPLGTHGETQYF. The CDR3 DNA reads TGTGCCAGCAGCCCCCTCGGTACTCACGGTGAGACCCAGTACTTC.